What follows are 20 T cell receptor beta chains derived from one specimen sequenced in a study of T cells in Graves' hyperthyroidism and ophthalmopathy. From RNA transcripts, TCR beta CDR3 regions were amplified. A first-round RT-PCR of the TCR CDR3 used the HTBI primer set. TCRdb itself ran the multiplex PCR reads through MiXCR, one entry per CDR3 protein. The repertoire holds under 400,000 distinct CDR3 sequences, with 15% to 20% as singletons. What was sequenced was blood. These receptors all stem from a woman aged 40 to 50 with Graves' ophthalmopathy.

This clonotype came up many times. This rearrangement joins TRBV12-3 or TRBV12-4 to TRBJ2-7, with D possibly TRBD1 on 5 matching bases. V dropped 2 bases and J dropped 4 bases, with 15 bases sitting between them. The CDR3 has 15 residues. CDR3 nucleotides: TGTGCCAGCAGTTTAAGATCAGGGCGTAGGTACGAGCAGTACTTC. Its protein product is CASSLRSGRRYEQYF.

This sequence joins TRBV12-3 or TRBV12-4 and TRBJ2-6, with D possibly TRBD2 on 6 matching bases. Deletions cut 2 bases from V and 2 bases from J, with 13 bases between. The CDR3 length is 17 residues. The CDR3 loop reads CASSLNLEGPGANVLTF. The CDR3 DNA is TGTGCCAGCAGTTTAAACCTGGAGGGCCCTGGGGCCAACGTCCTGACTTTC.

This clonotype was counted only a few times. The CDR3, as DNA: TGTGCCTGGAGTGCGGCAGGGAGCAATTCACCCCTCCACTTT. Its protein product is CAWSAAGSNSPLHF. The chain combines TRBV30 with TRBJ1-6; TRBD1 might be the D (5 bases). V was shortened by 1 base and J by 7 bases, with 11 bases between the two germline ends. The CDR3 runs 14 residues. Looked up from germline, CDR1 is GTSNPN and CDR2 is SVGIG (reference sequence).

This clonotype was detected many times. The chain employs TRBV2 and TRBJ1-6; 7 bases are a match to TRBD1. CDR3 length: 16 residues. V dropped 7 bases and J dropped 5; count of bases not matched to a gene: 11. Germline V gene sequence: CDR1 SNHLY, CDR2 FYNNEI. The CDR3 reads CASKVLGTVNNSPLHF. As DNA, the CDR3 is TGTGCCAGCAAAGTTCTTGGGACAGTTAATAATTCACCCCTCCACTTT.

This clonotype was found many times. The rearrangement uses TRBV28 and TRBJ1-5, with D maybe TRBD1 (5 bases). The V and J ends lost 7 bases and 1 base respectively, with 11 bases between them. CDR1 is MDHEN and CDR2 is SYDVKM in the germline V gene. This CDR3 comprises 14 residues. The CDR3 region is CASNHEGSNQPQHF. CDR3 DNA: TGTGCCAGCAATCATGAGGGGAGCAATCAGCCCCAGCATTTT.

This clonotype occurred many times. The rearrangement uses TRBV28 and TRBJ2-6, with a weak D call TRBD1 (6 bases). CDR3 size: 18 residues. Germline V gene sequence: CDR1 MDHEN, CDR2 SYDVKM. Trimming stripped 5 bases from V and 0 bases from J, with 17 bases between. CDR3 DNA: TGTGCCAGCAGTGGCACCGGGACACAATACTCTGGGGCCAACGTCCTGACTTTC. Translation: CASSGTGTQYSGANVLTF. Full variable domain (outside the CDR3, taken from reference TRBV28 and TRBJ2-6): DVKVTQSSRYLVKRTGEKVFLECVQDMDHENMFWYRQDPGLGLRLIYFSYDVKMKEKGDIPEGYSVSREKKERFSLILESASTNQTSMYLCASSGTGTQYSGANVLTFGAGSRLTVL.

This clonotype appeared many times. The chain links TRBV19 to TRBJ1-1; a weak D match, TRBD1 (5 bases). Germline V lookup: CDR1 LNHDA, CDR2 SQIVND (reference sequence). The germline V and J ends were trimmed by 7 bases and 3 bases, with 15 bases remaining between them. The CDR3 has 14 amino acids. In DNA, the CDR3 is TGTGCCAGTATGGGGGGGTCTGCGGACACTGAAGCTTTCTTT. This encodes CASMGGSADTEAFF.

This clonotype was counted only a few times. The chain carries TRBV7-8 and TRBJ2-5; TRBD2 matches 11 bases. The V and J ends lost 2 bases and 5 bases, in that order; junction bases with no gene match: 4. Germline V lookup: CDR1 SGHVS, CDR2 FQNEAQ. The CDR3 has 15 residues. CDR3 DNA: TGTGCCAGCAGCTTAACTAGCGGGAGTTTGGAGACCCAGTACTTC. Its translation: CASSLTSGSLETQYF.

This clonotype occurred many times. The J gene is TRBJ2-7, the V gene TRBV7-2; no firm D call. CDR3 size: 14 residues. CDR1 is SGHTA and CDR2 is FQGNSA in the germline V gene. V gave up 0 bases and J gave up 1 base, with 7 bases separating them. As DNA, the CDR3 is TGTGCCAGCAGCTTAGCGCAGACATCCTACGAGCAGTACTTC. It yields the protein CASSLAQTSYEQYF.

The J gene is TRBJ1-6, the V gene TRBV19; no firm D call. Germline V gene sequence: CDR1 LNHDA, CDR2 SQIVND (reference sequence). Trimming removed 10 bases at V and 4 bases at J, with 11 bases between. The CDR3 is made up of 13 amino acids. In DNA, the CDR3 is TGTGCCACGCGGGGAGCGTATAATTCACCCCTCCACTTT. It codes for CATRGAYNSPLHF.

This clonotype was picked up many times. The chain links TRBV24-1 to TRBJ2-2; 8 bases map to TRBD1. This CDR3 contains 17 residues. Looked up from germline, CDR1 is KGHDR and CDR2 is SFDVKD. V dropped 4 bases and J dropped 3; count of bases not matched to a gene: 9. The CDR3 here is CATSESGQGGYTGELFF. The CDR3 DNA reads TGTGCCACCAGTGAATCAGGACAGGGCGGGTACACCGGGGAGCTGTTTTTT.

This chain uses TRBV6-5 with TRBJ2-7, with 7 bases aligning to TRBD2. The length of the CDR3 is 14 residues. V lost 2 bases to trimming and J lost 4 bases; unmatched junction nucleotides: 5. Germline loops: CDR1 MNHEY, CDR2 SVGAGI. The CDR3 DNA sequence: TGTGCCAGCAGTTACGGGACTACCATGTACGAGCAGTACTTC. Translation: CASSYGTTMYEQYF.

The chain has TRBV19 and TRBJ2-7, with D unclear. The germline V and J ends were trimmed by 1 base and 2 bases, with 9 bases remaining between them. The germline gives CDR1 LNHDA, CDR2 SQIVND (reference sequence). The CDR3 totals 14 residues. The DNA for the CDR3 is TGTGCCAGTAGTATAGTTTGGGGAACCTACGAGCAGTACTTC. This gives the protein CASSIVWGTYEQYF. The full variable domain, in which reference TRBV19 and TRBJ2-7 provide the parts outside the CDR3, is DGGITQSPKYLFRKEGQNVTLSCEQNLNHDAMYWYRQDPGQGLRLIYYSQIVNDFQKGDIAEGYSVSREKKESFPLTVTSAQKNPTAFYLCASSIVWGTYEQYFGPGTRLTVT.

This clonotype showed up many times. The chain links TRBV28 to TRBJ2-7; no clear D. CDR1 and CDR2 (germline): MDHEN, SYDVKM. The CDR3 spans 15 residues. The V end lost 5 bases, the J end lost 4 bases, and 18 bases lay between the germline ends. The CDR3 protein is CASSPRKAVNYEQYF. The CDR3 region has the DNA TGTGCCAGCAGTCCGAGGAAGGCTGTAAATTACGAGCAGTACTTC.

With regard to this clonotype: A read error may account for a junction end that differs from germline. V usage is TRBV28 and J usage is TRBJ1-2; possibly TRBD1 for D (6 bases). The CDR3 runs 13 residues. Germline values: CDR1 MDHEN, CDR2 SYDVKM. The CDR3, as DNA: TGTGCCAGAAGTTTTGGGGGCGACTATGGCTACACCTTC. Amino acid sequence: CARSFGGDYGYTF.

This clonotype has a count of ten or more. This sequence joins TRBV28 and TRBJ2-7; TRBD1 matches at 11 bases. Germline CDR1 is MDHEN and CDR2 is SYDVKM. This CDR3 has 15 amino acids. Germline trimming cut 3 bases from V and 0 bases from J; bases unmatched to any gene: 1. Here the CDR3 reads CASSFGTGGSYEQYF. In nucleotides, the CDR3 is TGTGCCAGCAGTTTTGGGACAGGGGGCTCCTACGAGCAGTACTTC.

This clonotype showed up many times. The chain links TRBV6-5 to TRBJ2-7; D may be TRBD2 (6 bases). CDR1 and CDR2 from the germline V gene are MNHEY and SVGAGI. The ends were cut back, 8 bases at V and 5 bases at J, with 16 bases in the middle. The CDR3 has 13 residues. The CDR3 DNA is TGTGCCAGCGGGTCTAGCGAGGTCCACGAGCAGTACTTC. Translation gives CASGSSEVHEQYF.

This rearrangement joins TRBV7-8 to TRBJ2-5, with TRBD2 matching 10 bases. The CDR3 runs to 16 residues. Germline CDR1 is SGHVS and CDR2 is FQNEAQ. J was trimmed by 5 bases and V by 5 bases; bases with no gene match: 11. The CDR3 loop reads CASSPQGLATGETQYF. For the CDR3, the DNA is TGTGCCAGCAGCCCCCAGGGACTAGCGACCGGGGAGACCCAGTACTTC.

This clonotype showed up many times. CDR3 protein: CASGGQGNTEAFF. The CDR3 DNA follows: TGCGCCAGCGGGGGACAGGGTAACACTGAAGCTTTCTTT. The chain carries TRBV10-2 and TRBJ1-1; 9 bases line up with TRBD1. Germline V CDR1 and CDR2: WSHSY, SAAADI. The CDR3 length is 13 residues. V was clipped by 8 bases and J by 2 bases; unmatched bases: 3.

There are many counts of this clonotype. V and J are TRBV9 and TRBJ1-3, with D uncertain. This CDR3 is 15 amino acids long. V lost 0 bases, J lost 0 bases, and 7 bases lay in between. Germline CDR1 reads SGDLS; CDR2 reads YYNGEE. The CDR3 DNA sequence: TGTGCCAGCAGCGTAGGCTCTTCCTCTGGAAACACCATATATTTT. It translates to CASSVGSSSGNTIYF.